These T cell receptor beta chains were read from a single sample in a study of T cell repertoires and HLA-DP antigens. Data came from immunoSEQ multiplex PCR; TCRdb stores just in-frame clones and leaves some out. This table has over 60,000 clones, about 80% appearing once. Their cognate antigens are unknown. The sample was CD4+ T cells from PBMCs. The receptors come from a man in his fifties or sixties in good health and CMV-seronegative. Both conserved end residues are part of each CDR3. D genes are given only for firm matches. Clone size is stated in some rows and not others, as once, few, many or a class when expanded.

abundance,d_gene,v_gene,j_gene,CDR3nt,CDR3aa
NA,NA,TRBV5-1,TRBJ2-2,TGCGCCAGCAGCTTGGCGGCGAACACCGGGGAGCTGTTTTTT,CASSLAANTGELFF
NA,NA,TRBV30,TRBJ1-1,TGTGCCTGGAGCACCGGGTCGTTCATGAACACTGAAGCTTTCTTT,CAWSTGSFMNTEAFF
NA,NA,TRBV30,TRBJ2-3,TGTGCCTGGAGTGGTCTGGGCGGCTGGGGCGATACGCAGTATTTT,CAWSGLGGWGDTQYF
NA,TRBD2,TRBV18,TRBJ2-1,TGTGCCAGCTCACCACCAAGCGGGAGCTATGAGCAGTTCTTC,CASSPPSGSYEQFF
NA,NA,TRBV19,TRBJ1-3,TGTGCCAGTAGTATCCCTGGGGCATCTGGAAACACCATATATTTT,CASSIPGASGNTIYF
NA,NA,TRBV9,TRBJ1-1,TGTGCCAGCAGCGTAGTAGACACAGGGAACACTGAAGCTTTCTTT,CASSVVDTGNTEAFF
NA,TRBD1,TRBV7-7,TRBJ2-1,TGTGCCAGCAGTCTCGACAGGGGGCAAGGCAATGAGCAGTTCTTC,CASSLDRGQGNEQFF
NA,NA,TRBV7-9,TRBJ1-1,TGTGCCAGCAGCTCCCAGGCGAACACTGAAGCTTTCTTT,CASSSQANTEAFF
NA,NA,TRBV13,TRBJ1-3,TGTGCCAGCAGCTTAGGAGGGATCTCTGGAAACACCATATATTTT,CASSLGGISGNTIYF
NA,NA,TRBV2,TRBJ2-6,TGTGCCAGCCTAAGGGGGGCTGGGGCCAACGTCCTGACTTTC,CASLRGAGANVLTF
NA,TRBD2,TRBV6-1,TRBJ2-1,TGTGCCAGCAGTGCCTTCGGGGGGTCCTACAATGAGCAGTTCTTC,CASSAFGGSYNEQFF
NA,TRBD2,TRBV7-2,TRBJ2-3,TGTGCCAGCAGCAGAGCGGGGGGGCAGGTAGATACGCAGTATTTT,CASSRAGGQVDTQYF
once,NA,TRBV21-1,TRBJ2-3,TGTGCCAGCACCGGAGGTCATACGCAGTATTTT,CASTGGHTQYF
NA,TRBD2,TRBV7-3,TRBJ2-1,TGTGCCAGCAGCTCATCCTTTCGCGGGGGTTACAATGAGCAGTTCTTC,CASSSSFRGGYNEQFF
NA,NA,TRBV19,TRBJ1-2,TGTGCCAGTAGTATAGGGAAGGATTACTATGGCTACACCTTC,CASSIGKDYYGYTF
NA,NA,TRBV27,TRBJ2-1,TGTGCCAGCAGTTTAAGCCCCCCCTTCGTGCTGGGGGATGAGCAGTTCTTC,CASSLSPPFVLGDEQFF
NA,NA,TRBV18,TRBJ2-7,TGTGCCAGCTCACCAACCTCAGGGAGCTCCTACGAGCAGTACTTC,CASSPTSGSSYEQYF
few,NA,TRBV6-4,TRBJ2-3,TGTGCCAGCAGTGACTCGAACTTGGGGACAGATACGCAGTATTTT,CASSDSNLGTDTQYF
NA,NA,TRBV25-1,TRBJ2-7,TGTGCCAGCAGTGATTTGGGACTCCCCTACGAGCAGTACTTC,CASSDLGLPYEQYF
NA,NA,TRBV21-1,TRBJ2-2,TGTGCCAGCAGCAGAGGCTCAGGGAGCGGGAAAGCCGGGGAGCTGTTTTTT,CASSRGSGSGKAGELFF
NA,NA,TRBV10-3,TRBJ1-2,TGTGCCATCACCCCTGACATTCTTTTAAACTATGGCTACACCTTC,CAITPDILLNYGYTF
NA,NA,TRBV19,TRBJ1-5,TGTGCCAGTAGTATAAGGGGAAGCAATCAGCCCCAGCATTTT,CASSIRGSNQPQHF
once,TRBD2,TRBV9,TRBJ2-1,TGTGCCAGCAGCGCTGGGACTAAGCAGTTCTTC,CASSAGTKQFF
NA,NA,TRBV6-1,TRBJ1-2,TGTGCCAGCAGTGAAGTCGGAGACACCTTAAAAGGCTACACCTTC,CASSEVGDTLKGYTF
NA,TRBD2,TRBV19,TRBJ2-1,TGTGCCAGTAGGCGGGACTACGGCTCCTACAATGAGCAGTTCTTC,CASRRDYGSYNEQFF
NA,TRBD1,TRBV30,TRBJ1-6,TGTGCCTGGAGCCTAGACAGGGCATCCTATAATTCACCCCTCCACTTT,CAWSLDRASYNSPLHF
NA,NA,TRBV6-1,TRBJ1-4,TGTGCCATCACGGCAGGGCCTAGGGAAAAACTGTTTTTT,CAITAGPREKLFF
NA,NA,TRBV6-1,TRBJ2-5,TGTGCCAGCAGCGAATACAGAGAAGAGACCCAGTACTTC,CASSEYREETQYF
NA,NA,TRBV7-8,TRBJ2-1,TGTGCCAGCAGCGCCCGACCTGATTCCTACAATGAGCAGTTCTTC,CASSARPDSYNEQFF
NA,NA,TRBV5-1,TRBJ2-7,TGCGCCAGCAGCTCCACCCCAGGGTCTTACGAGCAGTACTTC,CASSSTPGSYEQYF
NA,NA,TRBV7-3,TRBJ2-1,TGTGCCAGCAGCCGGGGGACGGATATTCACAATGAGCAGTTCTTC,CASSRGTDIHNEQFF
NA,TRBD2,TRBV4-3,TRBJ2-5,TGCGCCAGCAGCTCCCATGGACTAGAAGAAGAGACCCAGTACTTC,CASSSHGLEEETQYF
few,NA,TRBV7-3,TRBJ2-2,TGTGCCAGCAGCTTCAACACCGGGGAGCTGTTTTTT,CASSFNTGELFF
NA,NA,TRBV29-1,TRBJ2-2,TGCAGCGTTGACGCGGGGAGCTTCATGGGCACCGGGGAGCTGTTTTTT,CSVDAGSFMGTGELFF
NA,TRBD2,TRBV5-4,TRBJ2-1,TGTGCCAGCAGCTTGCGGCCTAGCGGCTACAATGAGCAGTTCTTC,CASSLRPSGYNEQFF
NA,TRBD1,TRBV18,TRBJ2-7,TGTGCCAGCTCACCTACCGGGACAGACGTTGCCTACGAGCAGTACTTC,CASSPTGTDVAYEQYF
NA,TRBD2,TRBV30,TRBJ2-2,TGTGCCTGGAGTGTTTTAGCGGGAGAGGCCGGGGAGCTGTTTTTT,CAWSVLAGEAGELFF
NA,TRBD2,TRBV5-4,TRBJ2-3,TGTGCCAGCAGCCCCCACCCCGGGACTAGCGACGGAGATACGCAGTATTTT,CASSPHPGTSDGDTQYF
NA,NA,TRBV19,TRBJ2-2,TGTGCCAGTACCCCCTCACAGGGAGGAGTAACCGGGGAGCTGTTTTTT,CASTPSQGGVTGELFF
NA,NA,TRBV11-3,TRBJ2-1,TGTGCCAGCAGCCCCGGGGGGGACAGGGCCGTGTGGCAGTTCTTC,CASSPGGDRAVWQFF
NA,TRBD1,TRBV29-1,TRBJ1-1,TGCAGCGTTGAAGAGTTACAGGGGGCGCAGAACACTGAAGCTTTCTTT,CSVEELQGAQNTEAFF
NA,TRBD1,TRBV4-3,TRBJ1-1,TGCGCCAGCAGCCAAGAAAAGCCAACAGGGGAAAGGAACACTGAAGCTTTCTTT,CASSQEKPTGERNTEAFF
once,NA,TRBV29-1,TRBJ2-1,TGCAGCGGAGACGGTAGCTCCTACAATGAGCAGTTCTTC,CSGDGSSYNEQFF